These 14 T cell receptor beta chains came from one sample sequenced in a study of response to subunit inactivated influenza vaccine. One entry per CDR3 protein, called by TCRdb with MiXCR from the RT-PCR reads. Among around 760,000 distinct CDR3 sequences, roughly 13% were seen once, and the ten largest hold around 6.5%. This specimen was PBMCs from blood, taken about 14 days before vaccination. Receptor source: a man aged 45-65 years who received an inactivated influenza vaccine.

The chain joins TRBV7-2 to TRBJ2-7; tentative D call: TRBD1 (6 bases). CDR3 length: 14 amino acids. V was pared by 5 bases and J by 2 bases, with 13 bases between. CDR1 and CDR2 from the germline V gene are SGHTA and FQGNSA. CDR3 bases: TGTGCCAGCAGCCCGGGACACCCGCCCTACGAGCAGTACTTC. As protein: CASSPGHPPYEQYF.

This rearrangement joins TRBV6-2 or TRBV6-3 to TRBJ2-1; D remains ambiguous. V dropped 0 bases and J dropped 0 bases, with 18 bases sitting between them. Per germline, CDR1 MNHEY and CDR2 SVGEGT. This CDR3 comprises 19 residues. CDR3 DNA sequence: TGTGCCAGCAGTTACTCGATAATGCCCGTTATAAGCTCCTACAATGAGCAGTTCTTC. It codes for CASSYSIMPVISSYNEQFF.

This clonotype was recorded at least ten times. This chain joins TRBV29-1 and TRBJ2-1, with D possibly being TRBD1 (6 bases). The CDR3 is 15 residues long. V gave up 0 bases and J gave up 0 bases, with 9 bases separating them. CDR1 SQVTM and CDR2 ANQGSEA come from the germline V gene. CDR3 in amino acids: CSVEDLGGSYNEQFF. The CDR3 DNA reads TGCAGCGTTGAAGATTTAGGGGGCTCCTACAATGAGCAGTTCTTC.

This clonotype was found many times. The J gene is TRBJ2-7, the V gene TRBV12-3 or TRBV12-4; TRBD1 is a possible D gene (5 bases). The V gene lost 2 bases and the J gene lost 3 bases, with 11 bases spanning the gap. The CDR3 extends over 14 amino acids. The CDR3 DNA is TGTGCCAGCAGTTTAAAGGGGATCAGCTACGAGCAGTACTTC. Its translation is CASSLKGISYEQYF.

V usage is TRBV12-3 or TRBV12-4 and J usage is TRBJ2-1; 7 positions agree with TRBD2. V shed 4 bases and J 5 bases; nucleotides not matched to a gene: 5. This CDR3 has 14 amino acids. CDR3 residues: CASSWGGGDNEQFF. The CDR3 DNA follows: TGTGCCAGCAGTTGGGGGGGGGGGGACAATGAGCAGTTCTTC.

This clonotype was found many times. The V call is TRBV20-1, the J call TRBJ1-1, with TRBD1 matching 7 bases. Germline CDR1 is DFQATT and CDR2 is SNEGSKA (reference sequence). J gave up 0 bases and V 4 bases, and 5 bases lay outside the gene matches. This CDR3 is built from 14 residues. The CDR3 sequence is CSAISGGLNTEAFF. The CDR3 DNA is TGCAGTGCTATATCAGGGGGATTGAACACTGAAGCTTTCTTT.

This clonotype occurred a few times. The chain carries TRBV5-1 and TRBJ1-1, with 12 bases matching TRBD1. The CDR3 runs to 14 residues. Trimming cost V 4 bases and J 6 bases; bases outside gene matches: 4. Germline V gene data show CDR1 as SGHRS and CDR2 as YFSETQ. The CDR3: CASSGGQGASEAFF. CDR3 nucleotides: TGCGCCAGCAGCGGGGGACAGGGGGCCTCTGAAGCTTTCTTT.

This chain links TRBV29-1 with TRBJ1-1, with D unresolved. V gave up 6 bases and J gave up 1 base, with 9 bases separating them. This CDR3 region has 12 residues. Germline-derived CDR1 and CDR2 are SQVTM and ANQGSEA. The CDR3 protein is CSVSGRNTEAFF. The CDR3 DNA reads TGCAGCGTCTCAGGCCGGAACACTGAAGCTTTCTTT.

Many counts were recorded for this clonotype. V and J are TRBV6-8 and TRBJ2-5, with D possibly being TRBD2 (5 bases). V was clipped by 0 bases and J by 3 bases, with 5 bases between them. CDR1 and CDR2 (germline): MNHGY, SAAAGT. The length of the CDR3 is 13 residues. Written as DNA, the CDR3 is TGTGCCAGCAGTTACTCCGGGGAAGAGACCCAGTACTTC. Translation: CASSYSGEETQYF.

This clonotype came up many times. This sequence joins TRBV5-1 and TRBJ2-5, with D perhaps assigned TRBD1 or TRBD2 (5 bases each). The germline CDR1 and CDR2 sequences are SGHRS and YFSETQ. The length of the CDR3 is 15 residues. V shed 0 bases and J shed 1 base, with 10 bases lying between them. The CDR3 spells CASSLEVGTQETQYF. Written as DNA, the CDR3 is TGCGCCAGCAGCTTGGAGGTGGGGACCCAAGAGACCCAGTACTTC.

This clonotype has just a few counts. The chain is built from TRBV30 and TRBJ2-1; 11 bases are a match to TRBD2. The CDR3 totals 15 residues. The trim removed 4 bases at V and 7 bases at J, leaving 9 bases unmatched. Germline lookup yields CDR1 GTSNPN and CDR2 SVGIG (reference sequence). The CDR3 loop is CAWTGVAGGGNEQFF. CDR3 in DNA: TGTGCCTGGACCGGGGTAGCGGGAGGGGGGAATGAGCAGTTCTTC.

This clonotype was detected ten times or more. As DNA, the CDR3 is TGTGCCAGCAGCGTAGGGCAGGAAGAGACCCAGTACTTC. Residues: CASSVGQEETQYF. The chain recombines TRBV9 with TRBJ2-5; D call uncertain. This CDR3 is 13 amino acids long. V lost 0 bases to trimming and J lost 3 bases, with 6 bases between them. Germline V lookup: CDR1 SGDLS, CDR2 YYNGEE.

This clonotype turned up a few times. The CDR3 region has the DNA TGCAGTGCTAGGACCCGCAGGACCGGTGGAAACACCATATATTTT. Protein product: CSARTRRTGGNTIYF. The chain is built from TRBV20-1 and TRBJ1-3; D not certain. The CDR3 spans 15 residues. The V and J ends lost 3 bases and 3 bases respectively, with 15 bases between them. Germline CDR1 and CDR2: DFQATT and SNEGSKA (reference sequence).

In this sample, this clonotype turned up a few times. The CDR3 DNA is TGTGCCACCCGACCAACGGGGGGCCCTTCCGGGGAGCTGTTTTTT. As protein: CATRPTGGPSGELFF. The chain carries TRBV6-2 or TRBV6-3 and TRBJ2-2; D may be TRBD2 (7 bases). Germline-derived CDR1 and CDR2 are MNHEY and SVGEGT. The CDR3 extends over 15 amino acids. The V gene lost 10 bases and the J gene lost 6 bases, with 21 bases spanning the gap.